Shown below are 8 T cell receptor beta chains from a single sample sequenced in a study of cytomegalovirus exposure and HLA in healthy donors (TCRdb year 2017). Library preparation was by the immunoSEQ multiplex PCR assay. The multiplex PCR relied on a mix of 60 forward primers for TCR Vbeta segments and 13 reverse primers for TCR Jbeta segments. As stored in TCRdb, this immuneACCESS dataset retains in-frame rearrangements with V and J assigned. A fraction of the clones does not appear; measured against another copy, unresolved V genes explain less than half of the discrepancy, and the remainder lacks a known reason. The sample data list about 160,000 clones, and 65% to 85% of these were observed just once. The top ten clones comprise about 1.3% of the sample. Sequencing was performed on PBMCs. The source is a man aged 60 to 75 in good health and CMV-seronegative.

This sequence joins TRBV7-2 and TRBJ2-5, with TRBD1 identical over 9 bases. Germline CDR1 and CDR2: SGHTA and FQGNSA. The CDR3 has 14 residues. With V trimmed by 5 bases and J by 4 bases, 5 bases remained unmatched. CDR3 region: CASSNGQGSETQYF. For the CDR3, the DNA is TGTGCCAGCAGCAACGGACAGGGGTCAGAGACCCAGTACTTC.

The chain recombines TRBV11-2 with TRBJ2-1; D ambiguous. Germline CDR1 SGHAT, CDR2 FQNNGV. V dropped 5 bases and J dropped 4 bases, with 15 bases sitting between them. The CDR3 contains 15 residues. The CDR3 DNA reads TGTGCCAGCAGCCCCTTTCCGACTCCGTACAATGAGCAGTTCTTC. Its translation: CASSPFPTPYNEQFF.

The CDR3 nucleotides are TGTGCCAGCAGCTCCGCCGGCGGGAGTATCTACGAGCAGTACTTC. Its protein product is CASSSAGGSIYEQYF. The rearrangement links TRBV5-4 to TRBJ2-7; the match to TRBD2 covers 7 bases. The CDR3 consists of 15 residues. Germline V gene sequence: CDR1 SGHNT, CDR2 YYREEE (reference sequence). V lost 3 bases and J lost 3; bases outside the gene matches: 9.

The chain couples TRBV14 to TRBJ2-7, with 8 bases matching TRBD2. This CDR3 is built from 14 residues. The junction had 5 bases not matched to a gene; V was cut back by 3 bases and J by 4 bases. Germline CDR1 SGHDN, CDR2 FVKESK. The CDR3 protein is CASSHSGGGYEQYF. The CDR3 coding sequence is TGTGCCAGCAGCCACAGCGGGGGCGGTTACGAGCAGTACTTC.

The genes are TRBV4-1 and TRBJ2-2, with a tentative D call TRBD2 (5 bases). From germline, CDR1 is MGHRA and CDR2 YSYEKL. CDR3 length equals 14 residues. V was clipped by 0 bases and J by 3 bases, with 5 bases between them. The CDR3 spells CASSQEADTGELFF. For the CDR3, the DNA is TGCGCCAGCAGCCAAGAAGCGGACACCGGGGAGCTGTTTTTT.

The chain employs TRBV4-3 and TRBJ1-2, with D possibly TRBD1 on 6 matching bases. In germline, CDR1 is LGHNA, CDR2 YSLEER. The CDR3 spans 16 residues. Trimming removed 1 base from V and 6 bases from J, with 18 bases in between. CDR3 DNA: TGCGCCAGCAGCCAAGTGTTTAGTCGGGGGGCTCATGGCTACACCTTC. Translation gives CASSQVFSRGAHGYTF.

The V and J genes are TRBV10-3 and TRBJ2-5; D gene ambiguous. CDR1 and CDR2 (germline): ENHRY, SYGVKD. This CDR3 comprises 13 residues. The V end was cut by 6 bases, the J end by 2 bases, with 10 bases between. CDR3 bases: TGTGCCATCAGGGCATACCGTCAAGAGACCCAGTACTTC. This sequence encodes CAIRAYRQETQYF.

V is TRBV28 and J is TRBJ1-5, with D tentatively TRBD1 (6 bases). The germline V and J ends were trimmed by 5 bases and 5 bases, with 13 bases remaining between them. The germline CDR1 and CDR2 sequences are MDHEN and SYDVKM. This CDR3 has 14 residues. The CDR3 sequence is CASSPPQGYQPQHF. The CDR3 DNA follows: TGTGCCAGCAGTCCCCCCCAGGGGTATCAGCCCCAGCATTTT.